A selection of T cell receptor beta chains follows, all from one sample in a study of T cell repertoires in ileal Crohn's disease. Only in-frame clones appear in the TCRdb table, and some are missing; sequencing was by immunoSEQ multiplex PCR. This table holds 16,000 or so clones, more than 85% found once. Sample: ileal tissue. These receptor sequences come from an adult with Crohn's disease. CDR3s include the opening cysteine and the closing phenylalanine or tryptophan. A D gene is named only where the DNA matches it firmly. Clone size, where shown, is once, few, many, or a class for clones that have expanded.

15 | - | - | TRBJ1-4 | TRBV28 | CASSPRGGTNEKLFF | TGTGCCAGCAGTCCACGGGGGGGCACTAATGAAAAACTGTTTTTT
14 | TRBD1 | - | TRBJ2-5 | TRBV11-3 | CASSSGQAGETQYF | TGTGCCAGCAGCTCCGGACAGGCGGGAGAGACCCAGTACTTC
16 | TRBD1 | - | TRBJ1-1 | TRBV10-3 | CAISESPRGGNTEAFF | TGTGCCATCAGTGAGTCTCCCAGGGGGGGGAACACTGAAGCTTTCTTT
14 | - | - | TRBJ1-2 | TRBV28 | CASSSSTGHYGYTF | TGTGCCAGCAGTTCCTCAACAGGGCACTATGGCTACACCTTC
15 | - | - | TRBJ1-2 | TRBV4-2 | CASSQSRTSSYGYTF | TGTGCCAGCAGCCAATCTCGGACGAGCTCCTATGGCTACACCTTC
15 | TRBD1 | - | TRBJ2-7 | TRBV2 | CASTTIGDRAYEQYF | TGTGCCAGCACCACCATAGGGGACAGAGCCTACGAGCAGTACTTC
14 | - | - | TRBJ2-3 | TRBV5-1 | CASSLGSTTDTQYF | TGCGCCAGCAGCTTGGGGTCGACCACAGATACGCAGTATTTT
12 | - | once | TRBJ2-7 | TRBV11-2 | CASSFSSNEQYF | TGTGCCAGCAGCTTCTCCAGTAACGAGCAGTACTTC
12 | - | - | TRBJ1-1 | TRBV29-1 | CSVGSGGTEAFF | TGCAGCGTTGGTAGCGGAGGGACTGAAGCTTTCTTT
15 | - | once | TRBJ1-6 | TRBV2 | CASSEMGIRNSPLHF | TGTGCCAGCAGTGAAATGGGGATACGGAATTCACCCCTCCACTTT
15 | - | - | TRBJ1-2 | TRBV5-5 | CASSLTGRASEGYTF | TGTGCCAGCAGCCTGACGGGCAGGGCCTCGGAAGGCTACACCTTC
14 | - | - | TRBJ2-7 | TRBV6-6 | CASCFRDGSYEQYF | TGTGCCAGTTGTTTTAGGGACGGATCCTACGAGCAGTACTTC
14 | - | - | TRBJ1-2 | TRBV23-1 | CAVPGPPSNYGYTF | TGCGCCGTGCCGGGCCCACCGTCTAACTATGGCTACACCTTC
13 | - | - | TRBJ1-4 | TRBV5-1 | CASSRQINEKLFF | TGCGCCAGCAGTAGGCAGATTAATGAAAAACTGTTTTTT
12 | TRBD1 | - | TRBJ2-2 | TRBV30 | CAWSQGHGELFF | TGTGCCTGGTCACAGGGGCACGGGGAGCTGTTTTTT
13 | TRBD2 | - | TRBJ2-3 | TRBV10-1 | CASSRDYTDTQYF | TGCGCCAGCAGTAGGGACTACACAGATACGCAGTATTTT
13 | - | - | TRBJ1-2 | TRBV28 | CASSAGRVWGYTF | TGTGCCAGCAGTGCCGGCAGGGTTTGGGGCTACACCTTC
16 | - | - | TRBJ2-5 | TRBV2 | CASSASRALGLMTQYF | TGTGCCAGCAGTGCATCTCGGGCTCTAGGTCTTATGACCCAGTACTTC
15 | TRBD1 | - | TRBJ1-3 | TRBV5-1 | CASSLDRGSGNTIYF | TGCGCCAGCAGCCTCGACAGGGGCTCTGGAAACACCATATATTTT
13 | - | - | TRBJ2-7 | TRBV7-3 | CASSATGPYEQYF | TGTGCCAGCAGCGCTACAGGACCATACGAGCAGTACTTC
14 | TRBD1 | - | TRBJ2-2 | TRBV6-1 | CASRRQGPRGELFF | TGTGCCAGCAGAAGACAGGGCCCTCGGGGGGAGCTGTTTTTT
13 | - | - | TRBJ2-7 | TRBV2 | CASSTRVPGEQYF | TGTGCCAGCTCGACCCGGGTCCCGGGGGAGCAGTACTTC
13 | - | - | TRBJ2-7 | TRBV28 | CASSLDSSYEQYF | TGTGCCAGCAGTTTGGACAGCTCCTACGAGCAGTACTTC
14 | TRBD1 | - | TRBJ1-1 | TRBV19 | CASRLDRSGTEAFF | TGTGCCAGTAGACTGGACAGGTCTGGCACTGAAGCTTTCTTT
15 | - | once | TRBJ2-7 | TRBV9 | CASSVEGRKQGEQYF | TGTGCCAGCAGCGTAGAAGGGAGGAAGCAGGGCGAGCAGTACTTC
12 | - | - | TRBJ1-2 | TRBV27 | CASRGSRGGYTF | TGTGCCAGCAGAGGAAGCCGGGGTGGCTACACCTTC
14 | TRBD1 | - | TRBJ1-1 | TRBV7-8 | CASSPDRDRGSAFF | TGTGCCAGCAGTCCCGACCGGGACAGGGGGAGTGCTTTCTTT
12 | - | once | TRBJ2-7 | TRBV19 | CASSPRGYEQYF | TGTGCCAGTAGTCCCAGGGGATACGAGCAGTACTTC
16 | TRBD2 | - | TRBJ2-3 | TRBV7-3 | CASSDRTSGGTDTQYF | TGTGCCAGCAGCGACAGGACTAGCGGGGGGACAGATACGCAGTATTTT
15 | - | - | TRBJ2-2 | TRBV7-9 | CASSLQGFVTGELFF | TGTGCCAGCAGCTTACAGGGGTTCGTCACCGGGGAGCTGTTTTTT
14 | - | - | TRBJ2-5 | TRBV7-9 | CASSSRGLQETQYF | TGTGCCAGCAGTTCCCGCGGGCTACAAGAGACCCAGTACTTC
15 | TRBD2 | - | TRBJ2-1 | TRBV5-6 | CASSQTGLAGHEQFF | TGTGCCAGCAGCCAAACGGGACTAGCAGGACATGAGCAGTTCTTC
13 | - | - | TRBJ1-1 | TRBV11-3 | CASSLWGHTEAFF | TGTGCCAGCAGCTTATGGGGGCACACTGAAGCTTTCTTT
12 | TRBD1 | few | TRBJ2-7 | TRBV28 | CASMDRAWEQYF | TGTGCCAGCATGGACAGGGCGTGGGAGCAGTACTTC
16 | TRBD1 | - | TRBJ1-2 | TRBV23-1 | CASPNTQTGANYGYTF | TGCGCCAGCCCAAACACACAGACAGGGGCTAACTATGGCTACACCTTC
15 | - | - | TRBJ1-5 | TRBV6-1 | CASSVTRAGNQPQHF | TGTGCCAGCAGTGTCACCCGGGCGGGCAATCAGCCCCAGCATTTT
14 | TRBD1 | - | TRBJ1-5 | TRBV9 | CASSATGGFQPQHF | TGTGCCAGCAGCGCCACAGGGGGCTTTCAGCCCCAGCATTTT
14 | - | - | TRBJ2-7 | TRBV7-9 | CASSFRGLSYEQYF | TGTGCCAGCAGCTTCAGGGGATTATCCTACGAGCAGTACTTC
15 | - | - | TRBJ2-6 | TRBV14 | CASSPRTSGANVLTF | TGTGCCAGCAGCCCCCGCACCTCTGGGGCCAACGTCCTGACTTTC
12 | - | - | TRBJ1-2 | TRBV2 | CASSDQNYGYTF | TGTGCCAGCAGTGACCAGAACTATGGCTACACCTTC
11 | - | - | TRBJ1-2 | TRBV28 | CASQGNYGYTF | TGTGCCAGTCAGGGGAACTATGGCTACACCTTC
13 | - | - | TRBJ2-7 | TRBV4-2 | CASSQEGRYEQYF | TGTGCCAGCAGCCAAGAGGGCCGGTACGAGCAGTACTTC
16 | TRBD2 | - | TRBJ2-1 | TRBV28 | CASIRLAGNSYNEQFF | TGTGCCAGCATTCGACTAGCGGGGAACTCCTACAATGAGCAGTTCTTC
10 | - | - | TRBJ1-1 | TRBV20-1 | CSARDTEAFF | TGCAGTGCTAGGGACACTGAAGCTTTCTTT
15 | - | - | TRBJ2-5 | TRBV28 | CASSSPGLGGKTQYF | TGTGCCAGCAGTTCCCCAGGTCTAGGAGGGAAGACCCAGTACTTC
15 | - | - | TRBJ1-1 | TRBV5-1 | CASSLKGGMNTEAFF | TGCGCCAGCAGCTTGAAGGGGGGGATGAACACTGAAGCTTTCTTT
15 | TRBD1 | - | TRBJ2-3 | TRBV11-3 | CASSPGTGGTDTQYF | TGTGCCAGCAGCCCGGGGACAGGGGGCACAGATACGCAGTATTTT
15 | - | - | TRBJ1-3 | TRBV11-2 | CASSIDGGPGNTIYF | TGTGCCAGCAGCATCGACGGGGGGCCTGGAAACACCATATATTTT
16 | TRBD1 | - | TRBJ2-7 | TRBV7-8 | CASSLVWGQGAGEQYF | TGTGCCAGCAGCTTAGTCTGGGGACAGGGGGCTGGGGAGCAGTACTTC
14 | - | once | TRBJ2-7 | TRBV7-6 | CASSSLQSPYEQYF | TGTGCCAGCAGCTCCCTTCAGAGCCCCTACGAGCAGTACTTC
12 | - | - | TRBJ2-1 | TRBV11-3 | CASSLGGGPRFF | TGTGCCAGCAGCTTAGGAGGGGGACCTAGGTTCTTC
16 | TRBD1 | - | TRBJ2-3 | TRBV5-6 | CASSLVTGGPTDTQYF | TGTGCCAGCAGCTTGGTGACAGGGGGCCCCACAGATACGCAGTATTTT
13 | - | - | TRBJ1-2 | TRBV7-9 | CASSLNHNYGYTF | TGTGCCAGCAGCCTGAACCATAACTATGGCTACACCTTC
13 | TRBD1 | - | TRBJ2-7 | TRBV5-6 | CASSLTGGYEQYF | TGTGCCAGCAGCTTGACAGGGGGCTACGAGCAGTACTTC
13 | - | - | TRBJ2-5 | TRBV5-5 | CASSLNVEETQYF | TGTGCCAGCAGCTTGAACGTTGAGGAGACCCAGTACTTC
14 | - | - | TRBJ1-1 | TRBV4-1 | CASSQQGLGTEAFF | TGCGCCAGCAGCCAGCAGGGACTGGGCACTGAAGCTTTCTTT
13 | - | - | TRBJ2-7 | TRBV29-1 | CSVVIGSQYEQYF | TGCAGCGTTGTGATCGGCTCCCAATACGAGCAGTACTTC